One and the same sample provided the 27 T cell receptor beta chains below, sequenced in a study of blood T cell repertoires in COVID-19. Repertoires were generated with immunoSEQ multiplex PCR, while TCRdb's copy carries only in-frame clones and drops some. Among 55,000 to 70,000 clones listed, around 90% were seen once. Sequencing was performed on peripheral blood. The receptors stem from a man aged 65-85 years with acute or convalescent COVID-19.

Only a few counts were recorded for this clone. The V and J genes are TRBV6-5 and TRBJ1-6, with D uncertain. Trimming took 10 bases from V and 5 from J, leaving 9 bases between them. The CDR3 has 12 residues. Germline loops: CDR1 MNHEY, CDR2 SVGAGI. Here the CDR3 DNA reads TGTGCCATTGGGCCCGATAATTCACCCCTCCACTTT. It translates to CAIGPDNSPLHF.

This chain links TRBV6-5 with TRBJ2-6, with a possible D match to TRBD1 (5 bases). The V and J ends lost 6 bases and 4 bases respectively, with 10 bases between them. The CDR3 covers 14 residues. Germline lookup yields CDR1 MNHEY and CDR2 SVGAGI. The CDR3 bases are TGTGCCAGCAGGCAGGGATACGGGGCCAACGTCCTGACTTTC. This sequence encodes CASRQGYGANVLTF.

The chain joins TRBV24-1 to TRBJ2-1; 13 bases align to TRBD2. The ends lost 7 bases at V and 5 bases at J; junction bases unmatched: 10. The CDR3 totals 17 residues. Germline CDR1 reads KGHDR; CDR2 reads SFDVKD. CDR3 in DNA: TGTGCCACCAGCGGGGACACTAGCGGGAGGGTCGACAATGAGCAGTTCTTC. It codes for CATSGDTSGRVDNEQFF.

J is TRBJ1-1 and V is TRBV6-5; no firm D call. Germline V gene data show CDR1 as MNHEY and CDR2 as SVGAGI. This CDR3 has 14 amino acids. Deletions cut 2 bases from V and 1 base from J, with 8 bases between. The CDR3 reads CASSYTLRNTEAFF. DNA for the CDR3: TGTGCCAGCAGTTACACCCTGCGGAACACTGAAGCTTTCTTT.

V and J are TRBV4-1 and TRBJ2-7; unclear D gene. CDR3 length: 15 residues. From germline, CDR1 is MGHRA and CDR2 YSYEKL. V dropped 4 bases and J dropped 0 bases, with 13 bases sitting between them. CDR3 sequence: CASSRTASVSYEQYF. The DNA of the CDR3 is TGCGCCAGCAGCCGAACGGCCAGCGTCTCCTACGAGCAGTACTTC.

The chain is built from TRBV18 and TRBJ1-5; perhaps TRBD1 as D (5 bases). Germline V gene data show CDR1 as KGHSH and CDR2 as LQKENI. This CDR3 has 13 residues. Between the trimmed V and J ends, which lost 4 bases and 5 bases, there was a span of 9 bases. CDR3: CASSRIGDQPQHF. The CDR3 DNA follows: TGTGCCAGCTCACGTATAGGGGATCAGCCCCAGCATTTT.

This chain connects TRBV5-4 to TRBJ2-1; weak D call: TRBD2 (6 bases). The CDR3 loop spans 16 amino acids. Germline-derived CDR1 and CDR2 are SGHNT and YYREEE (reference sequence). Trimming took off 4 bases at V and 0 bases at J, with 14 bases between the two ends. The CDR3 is CASSRRDGSSYNEQFF. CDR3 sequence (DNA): TGTGCCAGCAGCCGCCGGGACGGGAGCTCCTACAATGAGCAGTTCTTC.

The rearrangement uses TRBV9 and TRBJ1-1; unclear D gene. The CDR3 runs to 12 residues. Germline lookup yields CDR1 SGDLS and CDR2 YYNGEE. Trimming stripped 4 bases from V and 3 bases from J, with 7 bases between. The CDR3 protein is CASSTIYTEAFF. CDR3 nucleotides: TGTGCCAGCAGCACTATTTACACTGAAGCTTTCTTT.

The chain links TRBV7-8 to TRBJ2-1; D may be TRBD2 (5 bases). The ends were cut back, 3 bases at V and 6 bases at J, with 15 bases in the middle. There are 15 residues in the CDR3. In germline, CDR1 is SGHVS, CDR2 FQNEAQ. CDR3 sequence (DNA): TGTGCCAGCAGCTTTAGCGTTCCGACTGGCAATGAGCAGTTCTTC. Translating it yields CASSFSVPTGNEQFF.

The CDR3, as DNA: TGTGCCAGCAGCCCCGGGACAGGGGGCGGTGGCTACACCTTC. It translates to CASSPGTGGGGYTF. The V gene is TRBV7-9, the J gene TRBJ1-2; 12 bases agree with TRBD1. V trimming: 5 bases; J trimming: 7 bases; junction bases outside the gene matches: 5. This CDR3 region has 14 residues. Germline CDR1 reads SEHNR; CDR2 reads FQNEAQ (reference sequence).

DNA of the CDR3: TGTGCCAGCAGCCAAGCCCACAGGGGGGCTAAAGAGCAGTACTTC. Amino acid sequence: CASSQAHRGAKEQYF. This chain joins TRBV14 and TRBJ2-7; 8 bases map to TRBD1. Germline V gives CDR1 SGHDN, CDR2 FVKESK. This CDR3 has 15 amino acids. V was clipped by 1 base and J by 7 bases; unmatched bases: 9.

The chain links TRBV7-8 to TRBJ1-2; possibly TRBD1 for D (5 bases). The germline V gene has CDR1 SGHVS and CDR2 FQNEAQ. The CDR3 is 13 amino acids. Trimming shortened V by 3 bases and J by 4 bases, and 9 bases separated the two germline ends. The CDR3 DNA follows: TGTGCCAGCAGCTTCAGGGTGTCCTATGGCTACACCTTC. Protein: CASSFRVSYGYTF.

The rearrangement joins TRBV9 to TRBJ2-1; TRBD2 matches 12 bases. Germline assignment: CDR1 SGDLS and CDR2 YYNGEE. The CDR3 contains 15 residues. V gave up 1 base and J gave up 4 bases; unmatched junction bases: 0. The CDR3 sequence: CASSVLAGGYNEQFF. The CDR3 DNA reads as TGTGCCAGCAGCGTACTAGCGGGGGGGTACAATGAGCAGTTCTTC.

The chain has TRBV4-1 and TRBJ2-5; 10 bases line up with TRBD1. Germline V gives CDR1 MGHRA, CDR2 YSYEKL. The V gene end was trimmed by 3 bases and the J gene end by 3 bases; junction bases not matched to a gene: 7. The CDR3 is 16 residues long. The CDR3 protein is CASSHLRQGAKETQYF. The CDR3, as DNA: TGCGCCAGCAGCCACCTCCGACAGGGGGCAAAAGAGACCCAGTACTTC.

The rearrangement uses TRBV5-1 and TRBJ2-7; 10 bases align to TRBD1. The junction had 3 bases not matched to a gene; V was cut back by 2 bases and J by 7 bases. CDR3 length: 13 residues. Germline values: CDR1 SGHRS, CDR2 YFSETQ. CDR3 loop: CASSFRTGGEQYF. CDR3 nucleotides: TGCGCCAGCAGCTTCCGGACAGGGGGGGAGCAGTACTTC.

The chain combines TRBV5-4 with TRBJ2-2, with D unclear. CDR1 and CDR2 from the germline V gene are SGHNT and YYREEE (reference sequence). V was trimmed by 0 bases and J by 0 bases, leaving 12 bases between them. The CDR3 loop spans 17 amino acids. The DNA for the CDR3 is TGTGCCAGCAGCTTGGTAGTCGCTTCTCCGAACACCGGGGAGCTGTTTTTT. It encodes CASSLVVASPNTGELFF.

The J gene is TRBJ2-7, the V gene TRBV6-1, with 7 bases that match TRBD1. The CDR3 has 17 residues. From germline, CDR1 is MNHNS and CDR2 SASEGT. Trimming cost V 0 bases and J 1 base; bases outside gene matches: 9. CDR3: CASSEAMTGTPSYEQYF. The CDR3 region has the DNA TGTGCCAGCAGTGAAGCGATGACAGGGACACCATCCTACGAGCAGTACTTC.

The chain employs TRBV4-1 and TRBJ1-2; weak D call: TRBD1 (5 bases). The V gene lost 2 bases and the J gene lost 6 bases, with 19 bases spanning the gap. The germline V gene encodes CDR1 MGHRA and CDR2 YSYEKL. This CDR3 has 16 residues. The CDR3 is CASSQPTRQPRHGYTF. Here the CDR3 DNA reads TGCGCCAGCAGCCAACCTACGCGACAGCCAAGACATGGCTACACCTTC.

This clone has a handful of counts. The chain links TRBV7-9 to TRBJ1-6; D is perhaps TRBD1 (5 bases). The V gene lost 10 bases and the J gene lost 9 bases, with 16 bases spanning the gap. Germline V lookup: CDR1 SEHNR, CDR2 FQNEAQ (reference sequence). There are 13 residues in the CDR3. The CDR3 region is CATTGGLSSPLHF. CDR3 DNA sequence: TGTGCCACCACAGGTGGGCTCAGTTCACCCCTCCACTTT.

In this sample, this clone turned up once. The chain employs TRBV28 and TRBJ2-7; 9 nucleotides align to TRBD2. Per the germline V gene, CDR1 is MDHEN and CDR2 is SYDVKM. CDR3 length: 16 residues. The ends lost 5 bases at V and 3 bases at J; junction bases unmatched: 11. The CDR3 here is CASSPSASGTHYEQYF. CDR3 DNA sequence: TGTGCCAGCAGTCCCTCGGCTAGCGGGACGCACTACGAGCAGTACTTC.

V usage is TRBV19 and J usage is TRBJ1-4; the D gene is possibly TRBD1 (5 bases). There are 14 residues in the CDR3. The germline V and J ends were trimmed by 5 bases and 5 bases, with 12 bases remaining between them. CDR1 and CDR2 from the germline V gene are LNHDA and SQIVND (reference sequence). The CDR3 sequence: CASSWRGRNEKLFF. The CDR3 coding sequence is TGTGCCAGTAGTTGGAGGGGTAGGAATGAAAAACTGTTTTTT. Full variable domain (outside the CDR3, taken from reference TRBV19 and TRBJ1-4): DGGITQSPKYLFRKEGQNVTLSCEQNLNHDAMYWYRQDPGQGLRLIYYSQIVNDFQKGDIAEGYSVSREKKESFPLTVTSAQKNPTAFYLCASSWRGRNEKLFFGSGTQLSVL.

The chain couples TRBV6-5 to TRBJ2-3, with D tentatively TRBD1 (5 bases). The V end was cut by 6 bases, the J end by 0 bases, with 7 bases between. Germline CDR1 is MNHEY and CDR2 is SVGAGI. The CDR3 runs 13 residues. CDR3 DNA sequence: TGTGCCAGCAGCAGGGTTAGCACAGATACGCAGTATTTT. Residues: CASSRVSTDTQYF.

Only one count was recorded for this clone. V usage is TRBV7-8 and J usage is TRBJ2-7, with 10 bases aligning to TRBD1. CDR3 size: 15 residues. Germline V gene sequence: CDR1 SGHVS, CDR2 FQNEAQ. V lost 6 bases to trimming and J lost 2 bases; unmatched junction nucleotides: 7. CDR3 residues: CASSLRDRGPYEQYF. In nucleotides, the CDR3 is TGTGCCAGCAGTCTTAGGGACAGGGGACCCTACGAGCAGTACTTC. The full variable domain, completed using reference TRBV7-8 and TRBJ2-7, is GAGVSQSPRYKVAKRGQDVALRCDPISGHVSLFWYQQALGQGPEFLTYFQNEAQLDKSGLPSDRFFAERPEGSVSTLKIQRTQQEDSAVYLCASSLRDRGPYEQYFGPGTRLTVT.

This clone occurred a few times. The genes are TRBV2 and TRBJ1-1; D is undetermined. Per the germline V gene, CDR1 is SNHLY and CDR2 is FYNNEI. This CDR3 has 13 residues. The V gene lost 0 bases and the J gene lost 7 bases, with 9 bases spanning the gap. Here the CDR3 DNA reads TGTGCCAGCAGTGAAGCCCTGTTTAGTGAAGCTTTCTTT. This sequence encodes CASSEALFSEAFF.

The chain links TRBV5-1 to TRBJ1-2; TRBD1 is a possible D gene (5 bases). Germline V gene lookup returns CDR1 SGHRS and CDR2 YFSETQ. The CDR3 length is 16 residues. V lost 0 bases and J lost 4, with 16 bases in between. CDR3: CASSLALGGTGYGYTF. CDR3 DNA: TGCGCCAGCAGCTTGGCCCTCGGGGGTACTGGCTATGGCTACACCTTC.

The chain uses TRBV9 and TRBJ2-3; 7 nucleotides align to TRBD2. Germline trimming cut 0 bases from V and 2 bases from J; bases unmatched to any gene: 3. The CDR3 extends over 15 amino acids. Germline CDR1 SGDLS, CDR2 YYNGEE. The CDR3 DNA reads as TGTGCCAGCAGCGTAGCGGGGGGAGACACAGATACGCAGTATTTT. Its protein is CASSVAGGDTDTQYF.

DNA of the CDR3: TGTGCCACCAGTGATAGGGGGGAGACCCAGTACTTC. Encoded protein: CATSDRGETQYF. The rearrangement uses TRBV24-1 and TRBJ2-5; TRBD1 is a possible D gene (6 bases). This CDR3 is 12 amino acids long. V gave up 3 bases and J gave up 5 bases, with 6 bases separating them. CDR1 is KGHDR, CDR2 SFDVKD, per germline.